This T cell receptor (beta chain) was retrieved from a study of pediatric ulcerative colitis. Germline V gene lookup returns CDR1 SGHNT and CDR2 YENEEA. V lost 4 bases to trimming and J lost 2 bases; unmatched junction nucleotides: 3. CDR3 length: 14 residues. Clones were sequenced by immunoSEQ multiplex PCR, and TCRdb holds only the in-frame ones, with some missing. The sample lists 45,000 to 75,000 clones, 87% occurring once. The rearrangement links TRBV11-3 to TRBJ2-3, with 7 bases matching TRBD1. The TCR sequence derives from a boy aged 10-17 years who was a control in a study of pediatric ulcerative colitis. The sequencing sample was made of blood. The CDR3 loop reads CASSWGQTTDTQYF. The CDR3 nucleotides read TGTGCCAGCAGCTGGGGACAGACCACAGATACGCAGTATTTT.